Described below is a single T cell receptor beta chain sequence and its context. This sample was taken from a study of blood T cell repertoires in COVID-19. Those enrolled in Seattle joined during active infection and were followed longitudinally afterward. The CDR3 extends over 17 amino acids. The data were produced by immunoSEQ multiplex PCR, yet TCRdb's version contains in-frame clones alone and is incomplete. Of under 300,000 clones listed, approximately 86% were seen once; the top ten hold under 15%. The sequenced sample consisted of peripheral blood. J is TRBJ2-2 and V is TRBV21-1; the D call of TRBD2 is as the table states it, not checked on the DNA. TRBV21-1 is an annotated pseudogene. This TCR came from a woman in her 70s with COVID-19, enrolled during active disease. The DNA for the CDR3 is TGTGCCAGCATCCGGAGGGGGGGGCTTCCCGACACCGGGGAGCTGTTTTTT. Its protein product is CASIRRGGLPDTGELFF.